This TCR beta chain appears in the sequencing data of a study of sequential checkpoint blockade in melanoma (dated by TCRdb to the late 2010s). In the study overall: In a 1:1 randomization, patients received either first-line nivolumab then ipilimumab (arm A) or ipilimumab then nivolumab (arm B). Maintenance nivolumab came after both trial sequences. DNA from 70 to 95 melanoma tumor samples collected before treatment underwent TCRbeta immunosequencing. Matched tumor biopsies were taken from 20 or so patients before treatment and at week 13, after single-agent nivolumab (arm A) or ipilimumab (arm B). In about 80% of the matched pre- and post-treatment tumor biopsy pairs, both biopsies came from the same lesion. What the research found in general, with its limitations: Small sample sizes and reduced statistical power limited the within-arm analyses of tumor T-cell fraction. Tumor T-cell fraction and clonality correlated with PD-L1 staining and CD8+ T-cell counts but not with mutational load. Achieving clinical benefit was about 30 times more likely for patients whose tumor T-cell fraction and clonality increased by week 13. The response-prediction model combining TCR metrics and mutation burden needs validation in larger, independent patient cohorts. Among patients in the nivolumab-first arm (arm A), tumor TIL clonality before treatment was associated with response (P = .04).

A remark on this clone: The antigen it recognizes is unknown. Within one base of it there is no much larger clone, and no base qualities were kept.

The treatment or condition label, as the study defines it: randomized to nivolumab then ipilimumab (arm A) or the reverse (arm B). None of the patients in the trial had previously been given DNA-damaging chemotherapy. The samples were obtained from melanoma patients enrolled in CheckMate 064, an open-label, randomized phase II trial testing sequential checkpoint blockade. Genomic DNA from formalin-fixed paraffin-embedded (FFPE) tissue samples was used for tumor TCR sequencing. The immunoSEQ Assay was used to immunosequence TCRbeta CDR3 regions from genomic DNA. Before high-throughput sequencing, the genomic DNA was amplified using bias-controlled multiplex PCR. The original pipeline was this. To quantify the absolute abundance of each unique TCRbeta CDR3 region, the sequences were collapsed and filtered. Clonality, defined as 1 minus Pielou's evenness, was calculated using only productive rearrangements. Tumor T-cell fraction was calculated by normalizing TCRbeta template counts to usable DNA, which was estimated from several housekeeping genes. Clones with significantly greater frequencies in on-treatment versus baseline samples were identified using a previously published method. The table was pulled from immuneACCESS by TCRdb, which kept in-frame rearrangements only. Such tables lose some clones; where checked, under half of the loss comes from unresolved V genes, and the rest has no known cause. V and J calls and clone size come straight from that table; D and trimming were deduced from the DNA. The sample table records approximately 20,000 clones; roughly 27% of these occur just once. The ten largest clones add up to around 7% of the sample.

Sample: tumor tissue (inferred from file names), taken from a patient given nivolumab and ipilimumab in sequence. The source of this sequence is a human donor with melanoma.

The nucleotide sequence reads as follows: TGCAGCGTTGAAGGACATCGACAAGAGACCCAGTACTTC. Translated, it reads CSVEGHRQETQYF. This chain joins TRBV29-1 to TRBJ2-5, with the D segment identity uncertain. V is reduced by 1 base and J by 2 bases, leaving a spacing of 8 bases between them. The germline V gene sets CDR1 to SQVTM and CDR2 to ANQGSEA. The CDR3 measures 13 amino acids from cysteine to phenylalanine. Only CDR3 DNA remains: 39 bases, in frame from the first base.